This T cell receptor beta chain was captured by sequencing in a study of T cell responses to AZD1222 COVID-19 vaccine (TCRdb year 2021). With respect to the entire study: TCR sequencing was performed for more than 230 trial participants, of whom around 200 were given two doses of AZD1222 and approximately 26 were given two doses of MenACWY control vaccine. Trial participants were enrolled by age into 18-55, 56-69 and 70-plus year subgroups, with approximately 150, 28 and 58 TCR-sequenced participants respectively.

Results and caveats for the whole study, not just this receptor: Reportedly, almost half of the unique spike-specific TCRs recognized epitopes lying outside the regions that are mutated in the B.1.351 and B.1.1.7 variants. Participants were mostly white British and included more females than males, and it was suggested by the authors that clonal diversity may have been underestimated. Conclusions about previously exposed vaccinees were limited because only six AZD1222 recipients were SARS-CoV-2 seropositive at baseline. After two AZD1222 doses, spike-specific TCR breadth and depth were significantly higher than at day 0 and than in MenACWY recipients. Because no day 14 peak-response samples were available, the repertoires could be characterized only after the peak T cell response. The 56-69-year group was small, and its depth increase did not reach significance, likely because of low power. The whole spike protein was spanned by vaccine-associated CD4 TCRs, and dominant responses were seen in regions 160-218 and 743-854.

Interpreted using the paper, the time point label stands for: about 28 days (+/-7) after the second vaccine dose. AZD1222 recipients with second doses at about 4 weeks or about 12 weeks were pooled, because spike-specific TCR depth and breadth did not differ between schedules. Vaccinee samples were obtained from the UK trials COV001 and COV002, which included a single-blind randomized controlled phase 2/3 trial of AZD1222 (ChAdOx1 nCoV-19) in healthy adults. Trial participant PBMC samples were collected at day 0 and day 28 after the second dose for TCRbeta chain sequencing. For this clone: This receptor's antigen is unknown. No much larger clone is present one base from it, and per-base qualities are unavailable.

The CDR3 regions of human TCRbeta chains were analyzed by immunosequencing. On the study's bioinformatics: Repertoire TCRs were checked for matches against a reference library of SARS-CoV-2-specific TCRs that had been generated using the MIRA antigen-specificity platform. Breadth meant the fraction of unique TCRs that were SARS-CoV-2-associated, whereas depth meant the fraction of total T cells that were SARS-CoV-2-associated. Each spike-specific TCR was assigned to its reactive spike region and to a CD4 or CD8 class using the MIRA data. Log10-transformed breadth and depth values were compared by one-way ANOVA with Sidak's multiple comparisons tests. What TCRdb holds here is the immuneACCESS table cut down to in-frame rearrangements. Part of the clones is not present; checked against another copy, under half of the missing clones reflect an unresolved V gene, and the others are unexplained. The DNA was the basis for D and trimming; V, J and clone size are from that table. The sample includes approximately 160,000 clones, with around 90% observed a single time. Under 1.2% of the sample rests with the top ten.

The CDR3, cysteine through phenylalanine, is 15 amino acids long. Of the read, only the CDR3 DNA is kept; its 45 bases are in frame from base 1. The germline ends are 13 bases apart after V is trimmed by 1 base and J by 6 bases. The germline V gene encodes CDR1 KGHSH and CDR2 LQKENI. Sequences were derived from peripheral blood, sampled 28 days after the second AZD1222 dose. This clonotype was sampled from an adult who received the AZD1222 COVID-19 vaccine. The chain was built from TRBV18 and TRBJ1-3; the D gene identity is not certain. The bases are TGTGCCAGCTCACCACGGGCCCTCCCGGCAAACACCATATATTTT. It specifies CASSPRALPANTIYF.